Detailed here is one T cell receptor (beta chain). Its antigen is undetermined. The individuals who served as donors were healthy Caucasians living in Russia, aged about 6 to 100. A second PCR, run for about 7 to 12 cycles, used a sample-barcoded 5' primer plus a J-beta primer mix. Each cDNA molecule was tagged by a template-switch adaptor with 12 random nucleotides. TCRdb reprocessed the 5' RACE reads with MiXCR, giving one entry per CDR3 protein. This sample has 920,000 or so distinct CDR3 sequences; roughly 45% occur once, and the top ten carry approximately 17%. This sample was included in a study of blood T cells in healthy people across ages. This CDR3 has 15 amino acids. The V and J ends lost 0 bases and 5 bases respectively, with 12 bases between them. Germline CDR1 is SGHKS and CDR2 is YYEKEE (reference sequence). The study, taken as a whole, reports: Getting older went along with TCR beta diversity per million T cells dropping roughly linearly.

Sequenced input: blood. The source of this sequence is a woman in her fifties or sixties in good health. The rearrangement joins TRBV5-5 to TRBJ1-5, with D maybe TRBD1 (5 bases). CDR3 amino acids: CASSLERGRDQPQHF. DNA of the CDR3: TGTGCCAGCAGCTTGGAAAGGGGCAGGGATCAGCCCCAGCATTTT.